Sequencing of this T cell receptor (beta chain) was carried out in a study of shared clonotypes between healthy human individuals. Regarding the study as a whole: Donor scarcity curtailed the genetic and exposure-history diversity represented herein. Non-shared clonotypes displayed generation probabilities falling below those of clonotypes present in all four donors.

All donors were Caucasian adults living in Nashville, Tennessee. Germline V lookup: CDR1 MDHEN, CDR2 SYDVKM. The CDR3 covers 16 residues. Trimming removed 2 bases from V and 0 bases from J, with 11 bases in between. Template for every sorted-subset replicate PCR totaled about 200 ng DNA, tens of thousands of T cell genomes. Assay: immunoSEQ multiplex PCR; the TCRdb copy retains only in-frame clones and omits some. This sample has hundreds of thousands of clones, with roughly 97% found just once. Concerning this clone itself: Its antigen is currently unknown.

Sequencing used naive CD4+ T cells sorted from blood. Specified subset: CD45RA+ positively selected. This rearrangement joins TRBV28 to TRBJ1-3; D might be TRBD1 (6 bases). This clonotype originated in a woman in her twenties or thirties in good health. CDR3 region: CASSLPDRRSGNTIYF. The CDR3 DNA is TGTGCCAGCAGTTTACCCGACAGGCGCTCTGGAAACACCATATATTTT.